The 10 T cell receptor beta chains presented below share a single source sample, sequenced in a study of T cell repertoires in cytomegalovirus infection. TCRdb analysed the reads with MiXCR anew, one entry per CDR3 protein. The sample consists of about 300,000 distinct CDR3 sequences, 8% to 10% of them appearing once. Sequencing was done on a sample of PBMCs. These receptors originate from a human donor in good health (CMV status not recorded). Some clones in this sample may be carry-over from other donors' samples.

This clonotype was found many times. The chain recombines TRBV6-5 with TRBJ2-2; 7 positions agree with TRBD1. The CDR3 sequence is 17 residues long. The germline V gene has CDR1 MNHEY and CDR2 SVGAGI. V was pared by 6 bases and J by 0 bases, with 10 bases of the junction left unmatched. The CDR3 loop reads CASSPRDSVTNTGELFF. CDR3 DNA sequence: TGTGCCAGCAGCCCCCGGGACAGTGTGACGAACACCGGGGAGCTGTTTTTT.

This clonotype has more than one count but fewer than ten. The chain couples TRBV20-1 to TRBJ2-7; 8 bases match TRBD2. V trimming: 6 bases; J trimming: 2 bases; junction bases outside the gene matches: 3. The CDR3 is 12 amino acids. Germline loops: CDR1 DFQATT, CDR2 SNEGSKA (reference sequence). In DNA form, the CDR3 reads TGCAGTGCCGGGGGGGGGCCCTACGAGCAGTACGTC. This codes for CSAGGGPYEQYV.

This clonotype was picked up many times. The junction differs from germline at one of its ends, possibly a read error. The V gene is TRBV29-1, the J gene TRBJ2-1; 13 bases fit TRBD2. The CDR3 runs 10 residues. The germline V gene encodes CDR1 SQVTM and CDR2 ANQGSEA. CDR3 bases: TGCAGCGCAGGGACTAGCGGGGTAGAATTC. This sequence encodes CSAGTSGVEF.

This clonotype appeared many times. The genes are TRBV28 and TRBJ2-5, with 7 bases aligning to TRBD1. The CDR3 runs 15 residues. The junction had 11 bases not matched to a gene; V was cut back by 5 bases and J by 5 bases. The germline V gene encodes CDR1 MDHEN and CDR2 SYDVKM. The CDR3 coding sequence is TGTGCCAGCAGTCCTTGGGAGACAGGGCGGGAGACCCAGTACTTC. Amino acids: CASSPWETGRETQYF.

This clonotype was detected ten times or more. The chain uses TRBV7-9 and TRBJ2-7, with D perhaps being TRBD1 or TRBD2 (5 bases each). Germline-derived CDR1 and CDR2 are SEHNR and FQNEAQ (reference sequence). V was clipped by 6 bases and J by 0 bases, with 18 bases between them. The length of the CDR3 is 16 residues. The CDR3 region is CASSFPGTGSSYEQYF. CDR3 sequence (DNA): TGTGCCAGCAGTTTCCCCGGGACCGGTAGCTCCTACGAGCAGTACTTC.

This clonotype was recorded at least ten times. Germline is not matched at one junction end, which may reflect a read error. The J gene is TRBJ2-1, the V gene TRBV7-2; 12 nucleotides align to TRBD2. CDR3 length: 21 amino acids. Germline CDR1 is SGHTA and CDR2 is FQGNSA. The CDR3 is CASSLAEVTSGGSSSYNEQFF. The CDR3 DNA is TGTGCCAGCAGCCTAGCCGAAGTGACTAGCGGGGGCTCGAGCTCCTACAATGAGCAGTTCTTC.

This clonotype has a count of ten or more. V is TRBV7-2 and J is TRBJ2-2; D is possibly TRBD2 (5 bases). This CDR3 has 14 amino acids. Germline lookup yields CDR1 SGHTA and CDR2 FQGNSA. V was pared by 2 bases and J by 4 bases, with 8 bases between. Here the CDR3 reads CASSLWAGTGELFF. CDR3 DNA: TGTGCCAGCAGCTTATGGGCGGGCACCGGGGAGCTGTTTTTT.

This clonotype was observed at least ten times. The chain carries TRBV7-2 and TRBJ2-1; tentatively, D is TRBD2 (7 bases). The germline V gene encodes CDR1 SGHTA and CDR2 FQGNSA. The length of the CDR3 is 16 residues. The V end was cut by 1 base, the J end by 10 bases, with 20 bases between. The CDR3: CASSLGDYLGGEEQFF. CDR3 nucleotides: TGTGCCAGCAGCTTAGGGGACTACTTAGGGGGAGAGGAGCAGTTCTTC.

With respect to this clonotype: A single base separates this from a much larger clone, so it may be a read error. The CDR3 protein is CASSWGRQRVPPQPQHF. The CDR3 region has the DNA TGTGCCAGTAGTTGGGGCCGACAGAGAGTTCCCCCTCAGCCCCAGCATTTT. J is TRBJ1-5 and V is TRBV19; possible D gene TRBD1, 5 bases. The CDR3 contains 17 residues. CDR1 LNHDA and CDR2 SQIVND come from the germline V gene (reference sequence). Trimming pared 5 bases from V and 6 bases from J, leaving 23 bases between.

This clonotype was seen ten or more times. The J gene is TRBJ1-2, the V gene TRBV5-6; TRBD1 is a possible D gene (5 bases). Trimming left V 3 bases short and J 12 bases short, with 21 bases between. CDR1 is SGHDT and CDR2 is YYEEEE in the germline V gene. The CDR3 runs 14 residues. CDR3 sequence: CASSSPGLPYLDTF. CDR3 in DNA: TGTGCCAGCAGCTCTCCGGGACTGCCCTATTTGGACACCTTC.